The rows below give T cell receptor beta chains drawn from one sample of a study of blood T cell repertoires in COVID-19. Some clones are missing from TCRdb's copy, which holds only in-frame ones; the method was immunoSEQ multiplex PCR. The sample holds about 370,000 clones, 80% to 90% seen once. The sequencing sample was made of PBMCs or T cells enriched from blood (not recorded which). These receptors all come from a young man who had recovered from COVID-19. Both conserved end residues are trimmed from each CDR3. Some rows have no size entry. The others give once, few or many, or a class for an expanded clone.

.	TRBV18	ASSAAGGRPEKLF
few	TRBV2	ASSERQGGATEAF
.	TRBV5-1	ASSSGTGGYTEAF
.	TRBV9	ASSVHQDRGGTEAF
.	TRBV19	ASSIDHREAYEQY
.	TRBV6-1	ASSERDGGDRSNQPQH
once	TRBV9	ASSAGGADTQY
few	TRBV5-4	ASSFPGQGNYGYT
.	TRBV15	ATSMDRGWDQPQH
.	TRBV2	ASLPTGQGQPQH
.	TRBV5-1	ASSSPGGETQY
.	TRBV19	ASRLGGTGLGVNTEAF
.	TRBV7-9	ASSSGVGELF
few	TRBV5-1	ASSTGVRGTDTQY
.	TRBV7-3	ASSLAGGGNEQF
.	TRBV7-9	ASSPQGGALEQY
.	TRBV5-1	ASSFNRAGYGYT
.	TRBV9	ASSATRDRSNEQF
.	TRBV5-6	ASSLGRGSSYEQY
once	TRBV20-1	SAPYNTEAF
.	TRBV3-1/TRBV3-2	ASTLNHGGGTNSYEQY
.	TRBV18	ASSPEGSGEQY
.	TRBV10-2	ASSTSSSHYNEQF
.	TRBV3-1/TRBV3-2	ASSPGGQGAGGYT
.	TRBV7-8	ASRKIGIELSQY
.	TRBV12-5	ASNSGLSYEQY
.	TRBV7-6	ASSLGGDETQY
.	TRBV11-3	ASSLRSGELF
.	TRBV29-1	SVDLSSGVSTFEQY
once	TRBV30	AWSVNLGGSYEQY
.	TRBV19	ASGQGNQPQH
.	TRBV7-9	ASSQTDSNQPQH
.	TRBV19	ASSHMEQPQH
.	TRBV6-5	ASMRGGEYEQY
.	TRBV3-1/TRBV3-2	ASSQGQGFAYGYT
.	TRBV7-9	ASSLRTGGALY
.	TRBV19	ASSISGSDEQY
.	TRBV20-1	SASLGSMNTEAF
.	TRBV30	AWGTGGTSYEQY
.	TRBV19	ASSWDAGTFNYGYT
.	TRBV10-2	ASAHRGLSYGYT
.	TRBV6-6	ASGREYGTDTQY